The 28 T cell receptor beta chains given below trace back to one sample, sequenced in a study of T-cell memory formation after mild COVID-19. TCRdb redid the calling of the 5' RACE reads with MiXCR, one entry per CDR3 protein. The sample shows hundreds of thousands of distinct CDR3 sequences, more than 20% of them seen only once. Sequencing was performed on PBMCs or a T cell subset sorted from them (not recorded which). The receptors here all came from an adult woman who had mild COVID-19 (a few samples of this study predate the infection). Cell type and time point are not known.

This clonotype was observed a handful of times. The chain links TRBV27 to TRBJ1-1, with 7 nucleotides matching TRBD1. Germline assignment: CDR1 MNHEY and CDR2 SMNVEV (reference sequence). V was pared by 6 bases and J by 0 bases, with 7 bases of the junction left unmatched. The CDR3 length is 15 residues. The CDR3: CASRETGSVNTEAFF. The CDR3 DNA reads as TGTGCCAGCAGGGAGACAGGGTCCGTGAACACTGAAGCTTTCTTT.

The rearrangement links TRBV13 to TRBJ2-7, with D possibly being TRBD1 or TRBD2 (5 bases each). CDR1 and CDR2 (germline): PRHDT, FYEKMQ (reference sequence). The V end was cut by 5 bases, the J end by 0 bases, with 11 bases between. CDR3 size: 14 residues. CDR3 in DNA: TGTGCCAGCAGCACGGGACGGAGCTCCTACGAGCAGTACTTC. Translating gives CASSTGRSSYEQYF.

This clonotype was counted at least ten times. The chain couples TRBV12-3 or TRBV12-4 to TRBJ2-1; D remains unclear. The ends were cut back, 3 bases at V and 6 bases at J, with 6 bases in the middle. CDR3 length: 12 amino acids. The CDR3 sequence: CASSLSANEQFF. Written as DNA, the CDR3 is TGTGCCAGCAGTTTGTCCGCCAATGAGCAGTTCTTC.

The chain has TRBV7-9 and TRBJ2-7; 11 nucleotides agree with TRBD2. Germline V gene sequence: CDR1 SEHNR, CDR2 FQNEAQ (reference sequence). The trim removed 9 bases at V and 4 bases at J, leaving 5 bases unmatched. CDR3 size: 13 residues. CDR3 sequence: CASSGRAGYEQYF. In DNA form, the CDR3 reads TGTGCCAGTAGCGGGAGGGCCGGGTACGAGCAGTACTTC. Variable domain in full (rest from reference TRBV7-9 and TRBJ2-7): DTGVSQNPRHKITKRGQNVTFRCDPISEHNRLYWYRQTLGQGPEFLTYFQNEAQLEKSRLLSDRFSAERPKGSFSTLEIQRTEQGDSAMYLCASSGRAGYEQYFGPGTRLTVT.

V is TRBV5-1 and J is TRBJ1-1, with a possible D match to TRBD1 (6 bases). Between the trimmed V and J ends, which lost 0 bases and 1 base, there was a span of 7 bases. Looked up from germline, CDR1 is SGHRS and CDR2 is YFSETQ. The CDR3 is 14 residues long. CDR3 DNA sequence: TGCGCCAGCAGCTTGGTGGGACAGAACACTGAAGCTTTCTTT. The encoded protein is CASSLVGQNTEAFF.

The genes are TRBV3-1 and TRBJ1-6; no clear D gene. Per the germline V gene, CDR1 is LGHDT and CDR2 is YNNKEL (reference sequence). The CDR3 totals 17 residues. V was cut by 0 bases and J by 6 bases, with 15 bases left in between. The CDR3 protein is CASSQEPAQRRNSPLHF. DNA for the CDR3: TGTGCCAGCAGCCAAGAACCGGCCCAACGCCGTAATTCACCCCTCCACTTT.

The chain couples TRBV14 to TRBJ2-7; D might be TRBD1 (5 bases). Per the germline V gene, CDR1 is SGHDN and CDR2 is FVKESK. V shed 1 base and J shed 0 bases, with 10 bases lying between them. CDR3 size: 15 residues. The CDR3 spells CASSQAGRSSYEQYF. The DNA of the CDR3 is TGTGCCAGCAGCCAAGCAGGGCGGAGCTCCTACGAGCAGTACTTC.

The V and J genes are TRBV9 and TRBJ1-1; a possible D gene is TRBD1 (5 bases). The CDR3 is 13 residues long. Germline V gene sequence: CDR1 SGDLS, CDR2 YYNGEE. The V and J ends lost 0 bases and 4 bases respectively, with 7 bases between them. The CDR3 coding sequence is TGTGCCAGCAGCGTAGATCAGGGCACTGAAGCTTTCTTT. It yields the protein CASSVDQGTEAFF.

V gene TRBV5-1 combines with J gene TRBJ2-1; 8 bases are a match to TRBD1. The germline gives CDR1 SGHRS, CDR2 YFSETQ. Trimming at V came to 2 bases and at J to 6 bases, leaving 7 bases not matched to a gene. The CDR3 is made up of 15 amino acids. CDR3 residues: CASSFRTGLGNEQFF. CDR3 sequence (DNA): TGCGCCAGCAGCTTCCGGACAGGGCTCGGCAATGAGCAGTTCTTC.

This clonotype was counted only a few times. The V call is TRBV7-3, the J call TRBJ2-2, with D hard to call. The CDR3 length is 15 residues. Looked up from germline, CDR1 is SGHTA and CDR2 is FQGTGA. V was cut by 2 bases and J by 4 bases, with 11 bases left in between. The CDR3 DNA is TGTGCCAGCAGCTTATCCGCCAGAATCACCGGGGAGCTGTTTTTT. Its protein is CASSLSARITGELFF.

The V gene is TRBV7-8, the J gene TRBJ1-5, with 9 bases that match TRBD1. The V gene end was trimmed by 5 bases and the J gene end by 9 bases; junction bases not matched to a gene: 8. CDR1 is SGHVS and CDR2 is FQNEAQ in the germline V gene. The CDR3 loop spans 14 amino acids. The DNA for the CDR3 is TGTGCCAGCAGCACCGACAGGGGGATCGCGCCCCAGCATTTT. Its protein is CASSTDRGIAPQHF.

By frequency in the sample, this clonotype is medium-sized. The chain uses TRBV2 and TRBJ2-3; D is unclear. The V end was cut by 8 bases, the J end by 5 bases, with 17 bases between. The CDR3 is 14 amino acids. Germline-derived CDR1 and CDR2 are SNHLY and FYNNEI. CDR3 sequence reads: CASLRTPSGDTQYF. The DNA for the CDR3 is TGTGCCAGCCTCCGAACACCCTCCGGAGATACGCAGTATTTT.

Only a few counts were recorded for this clonotype. The chain is built from TRBV9 and TRBJ2-1; D perhaps matches TRBD2 (5 bases). The germline CDR1 and CDR2 sequences are SGDLS and YYNGEE. The germline V and J ends were trimmed by 1 base and 0 bases, with 8 bases remaining between them. The CDR3 has 15 residues. As DNA, the CDR3 is TGTGCCAGCAGCGTAAGCGGAGTCTCCTACAATGAGCAGTTCTTC. It specifies CASSVSGVSYNEQFF.

This clonotype came up a few times. CDR3 nucleotide sequence: TGCAGTGCTAGAGAGGCGTACCAAGAGACCCAGTACTTC. This translates into CSAREAYQETQYF. The chain is built from TRBV20-1 and TRBJ2-5; no firm D call. V gave up 0 bases and J gave up 0 bases, with 5 bases separating them. The CDR3 sequence is 13 residues long. Germline V gene lookup returns CDR1 DFQATT and CDR2 SNEGSKA (reference sequence).

This clonotype was counted only a few times. The chain recombines TRBV29-1 with TRBJ2-7, with 7 bases aligning to TRBD1. With 7 bases clipped from V and 0 bases from J, the junction kept 6 bases outside the gene matches. The CDR3 is 13 amino acids. Germline V gene lookup returns CDR1 SQVTM and CDR2 ANQGSEA. Here the CDR3 DNA reads TGCAGCGCCCTAGGACAGGCCTCCTACGAGCAGTACTTC. Residues: CSALGQASYEQYF.

The V gene is TRBV19, the J gene TRBJ2-7, with D possibly matching TRBD1 (5 bases). The germline CDR1 and CDR2 sequences are LNHDA and SQIVND (reference sequence). V was trimmed by 9 bases and J by 0 bases, leaving 12 bases between them. CDR3 length: 13 amino acids. The CDR3 is CASRELSSYEQYF. The CDR3 region has the DNA TGTGCCAGCAGGGAACTTAGCTCCTACGAGCAGTACTTC.

The chain recombines TRBV7-6 with TRBJ2-3; TRBD2 matches at 12 bases. The CDR3 extends over 19 amino acids. Unmatched junction bases numbered 18, after V lost 5 bases and J lost 6 bases. Germline-derived CDR1 and CDR2 are SGHVS and FNYEAQ. The CDR3 DNA is TGTGCCAGCAGCCCCTGGGGACAGCGCACTAGCGGGAGGACGGATACGCAGTATTTT. Translating it yields CASSPWGQRTSGRTDTQYF.

V is TRBV30 and J is TRBJ2-2, with D possibly TRBD1 on 5 matching bases. Germline CDR1 reads GTSNPN; CDR2 reads SVGIG (reference sequence). CDR3 size: 13 residues. Trimming removed 4 bases from V and 0 bases from J, with 6 bases in between. The CDR3 region is CAWNRPNTGELFF. The CDR3 nucleotides are TGTGCCTGGAACAGGCCGAACACCGGGGAGCTGTTTTTT.

This clonotype was seen a single time. The J gene is TRBJ2-2, the V gene TRBV12-3 or TRBV12-4; TRBD1 aligns across 8 bases. Germline trimming cut 0 bases from V and 2 bases from J; bases unmatched to any gene: 8. CDR3 size: 18 residues. CDR3 region: CASSLAFRTGFNTGELFF. Here the CDR3 DNA reads TGTGCCAGCAGTTTAGCCTTTCGGACAGGGTTTAACACCGGGGAGCTGTTTTTT.

This sequence joins TRBV21-1 and TRBJ2-1; the table's D gene call, TRBD1, was not cross checked with the DNA. TRBV21-1 is labeled a pseudogene. This CDR3 is 14 amino acids long. The CDR3: CASSKDVAPNEQFF. For the CDR3, the DNA is TGTGCCAGCAGCAAAGATGTAGCCCCCAATGAGCAGTTCTTC.

The chain employs TRBV24-1 and TRBJ2-1; D possibly corresponds to TRBD2 (5 bases). The germline V gene encodes CDR1 KGHDR and CDR2 SFDVKD. V dropped 8 bases and J dropped 4 bases, with 11 bases sitting between them. The CDR3 loop spans 13 amino acids. CDR3 sequence: CATTERGYNEQFF. Written as DNA, the CDR3 is TGTGCCACCACGGAGAGAGGGTACAATGAGCAGTTCTTC.

V is TRBV24-1 and J is TRBJ2-1; 10 bases are a match to TRBD2. Germline CDR1 KGHDR, CDR2 SFDVKD. Germline trimming cut 7 bases from V and 8 bases from J; bases unmatched to any gene: 4. The CDR3 has 13 amino acids. CDR3 sequence (DNA): TGTGCCACCAGGGCTAGCGGGGGCGATGAGCAGTTCTTC. This encodes CATRASGGDEQFF.

This clonotype occurred once. J is TRBJ1-4 and V is TRBV27; D call uncertain. Germline loops: CDR1 MNHEY, CDR2 SMNVEV (reference sequence). CDR3 length: 15 amino acids. Trimming pared 6 bases from V and 1 base from J, leaving 12 bases between. Written as DNA, the CDR3 is TGTGCCAGCAGGGGTAATCTGGTAACTAATGAAAAACTGTTTTTT. Protein product: CASRGNLVTNEKLFF.

Only a few counts were recorded for this clonotype. The V call is TRBV6-2 or TRBV6-3, the J call TRBJ2-2, with TRBD1 matching 9 bases. Trimming took 7 bases from V and 5 from J; bases not matched to a gene: 14. The germline gives CDR1 MNHEY, CDR2 SVGEGT. The length of the CDR3 is 17 residues. CDR3 sequence reads: CASNAPTGGWNTGELFF. Written as DNA, the CDR3 is TGTGCCAGCAACGCTCCCACAGGGGGCTGGAATACCGGGGAGCTGTTTTTT.

The chain employs TRBV12-3 or TRBV12-4 and TRBJ2-5; 9 positions match TRBD2. V lost 1 base, J lost 1 base, and 7 bases stayed unmatched. The CDR3 contains 17 residues. For the CDR3, the DNA is TGTGCCAGCAGTTTAGGAACCAGCGGGGGGTTCCAAGAGACCCAGTACTTC. Its protein is CASSLGTSGGFQETQYF.

This chain joins TRBV5-1 and TRBJ1-1, with D uncertain. CDR1 SGHRS and CDR2 YFSETQ come from the germline V gene. V lost 5 bases and J 2 bases, leaving 10 bases between the germline ends. The length of the CDR3 is 13 residues. The CDR3 loop reads CASRSGVNTEAFF. CDR3 DNA: TGCGCCAGCAGATCCGGGGTAAACACTGAAGCTTTCTTT. The full variable domain, rest sourced from reference TRBV5-1 and TRBJ1-1, is KAGVTQTPRYLIKTRGQQVTLSCSPISGHRSVSWYQQTPGQGLQFLFEYFSETQRNKGNFPGRFSGRQFSNSRSEMNVSTLELGDSALYLCASRSGVNTEAFFGQGTRLTVV.

This clonotype was detected only a few times. This rearrangement joins TRBV7-3 to TRBJ2-1, with 12 bases lining up with TRBD2. The CDR3 runs 16 residues. Looked up from germline, CDR1 is SGHTA and CDR2 is FQGTGA. The J segment lost 6 bases and the V segment lost 4 bases, leaving 7 bases of the junction unmatched. The DNA for the CDR3 is TGTGCCAGCAGCTCCGGTCTAGCGGGGGGGCCCAATGAGCAGTTCTTC. Translating gives CASSSGLAGGPNEQFF.

This clonotype occurred a few times. This chain connects TRBV4-3 to TRBJ2-5; 7 bases match TRBD1. V shed 5 bases and J 5 bases; nucleotides not matched to a gene: 8. Germline V gene sequence: CDR1 LGHNA, CDR2 YSLEER. The CDR3 is 14 residues long. The CDR3 here is CASSSHRGTETQYF. The DNA for the CDR3 is TGCGCCAGCAGCTCACACAGGGGCACGGAGACCCAGTACTTC.